This T cell receptor beta chain was captured in a study of blood T cell repertoires in COVID-19. Original methodology: Reference gene primer amplification in the assay estimated nucleated cell counts. TCRdb keeps only in-frame clones here, not all; method: immunoSEQ multiplex PCR. That table furnishes V, J and clone size, whereas the DNA furnished D and trimming. The sample lists about 280,000 clones, 88% occurring once. CDR1 and CDR2 from the germline V gene are SGHRS and YFSETQ. V was cut by 4 bases and J by 8 bases, with 12 bases left in between. The CDR3 loop spans 12 amino acids. V is TRBV5-1 and J is TRBJ1-1; the D is unclear. The receptor was isolated from a man between 18 and 29 years old with active or convalescent COVID-19. The sample consisted of peripheral blood. CDR3 in amino acids: CASSVKTGEAFF. DNA for the CDR3: TGCGCCAGCAGCGTTAAGACTGGGGAAGCTTTCTTT.